This T cell receptor beta chain comes out of a study of blood T cell repertoires in COVID-19. As for the study in general: From the United States, Italy and Spain came samples of acute and convalescent COVID-19. T cells, B-cell-depleted T cells, or PBMCs provided the cDNA or gDNA that served as material.

Original methodology: Researchers report that nucleated cell counts were estimated from reference gene primer amplification. The repertoire was sequenced with immunoSEQ multiplex PCR; TCRdb's copy has only in-frame clones and lacks some. From that table come the V and J calls and clone size; the DNA was used to work out D and trimming. This table has about 96,000 clones, about 87% appearing once. V shed 8 bases, J shed 2 bases, and the junction held 3 bases outside the gene matches. The CDR3 consists of 13 residues. Germline CDR1 is GTSNPN and CDR2 is SVGIG (reference sequence). Followed over time, Seattle patients had been enrolled while infection was active.

The V call is TRBV30, the J call TRBJ2-7; TRBD2 matches 13 bases. The receptor's source is a human donor with COVID-19, enrolled during active disease. The donor label of this sample is uncertain. Sequencing was done on a sample of peripheral blood. CDR3 loop: CAAGLAGAYEQYF. CDR3 coding DNA: TGTGCCGCCGGACTAGCGGGAGCCTACGAGCAGTACTTC.